This T cell receptor (beta chain) was documented in a study of T cell changes during pregnancy in multiple sclerosis (dated by TCRdb to between 2018 and 2021). As for the study more broadly: Changes in the T cell repertoire over the course of pregnancy were examined in this study in women with multiple sclerosis.

This clone was detected only a few times. Its recognized antigen is unknown. It has no much larger one-base neighbor in the sample; base qualities were not kept. CDR1 and CDR2 are drawn from the germline V gene: SGHTA, FQGNSA. Unmatched junction bases come to 0, with V trimmed by 5 bases and J by 3 bases. Measured from the cysteine to the phenylalanine, the CDR3 is 13 residues long. Just the 39-base CDR3 DNA is kept, in frame starting at base 1. Library construction relied on the immunoSEQ multiplex PCR assay. TCRdb mirrors the immuneACCESS table, restricted to in-frame sequences. Some clones are absent from its copies; in checked studies, under half trace to an unresolved V gene, and the reason for the others is unknown. The table for this sample lists around 92,000 clones; roughly 93% of them were counted only once. The ten largest clones capture about 2% of the sample.

The rearrangement combines TRBV7-2 with TRBJ2-3; 9 junctional bases match TRBD2. The source of this sequence is a female donor with multiple sclerosis, enrolled in a pregnancy study. The sample was peripheral blood, taken in the third trimester of pregnancy. The CDR3 protein: CASSGLATDTQYF. Here is the DNA: TGTGCCAGCAGCGGACTAGCGACAGATACGCAGTATTTT.